Below, 31 T cell receptor beta chains from the same sample are listed, as sequenced in a study of human T cells and chemical hapten exposure. In the library, unique molecular identifiers were attached to individual cDNA molecules. Via MiXCR, TCRdb re-called the reads, giving one row per CDR3 protein. This table has around 120,000 distinct CDR3 sequences, approximately 9.3% appearing once. Unseparated into fractions, whole blood served as the source from which total RNA was extracted. Material: whole blood. Receptors originate from a human donor in good health. Some clones in this sample may be carry-over from other donors' samples.

The table lists this clonotype with a few counts. The CDR3 DNA is TGTGCCAGCTCCCCGGGACAGGCAATGTACGAGCAGTACTTC. It yields the protein CASSPGQAMYEQYF. The chain employs TRBV18 and TRBJ2-7, with 8 positions matching TRBD1. The ends lost 6 bases at V and 4 bases at J; junction bases unmatched: 8. The germline V gene encodes CDR1 KGHSH and CDR2 LQKENI. This CDR3 has 14 residues.

There are many counts of this clonotype. V and J are TRBV20-1 and TRBJ1-6, with 9 bases fitting TRBD1. The CDR3 totals 16 residues. Trimming at V came to 6 bases and at J to 9 bases, leaving 15 bases not matched to a gene. Per germline, CDR1 DFQATT and CDR2 SNEGSKA (reference sequence). The CDR3 spells CSAQLIDRGDGSPLHF. CDR3 bases: TGCAGTGCCCAATTAATTGACAGGGGGGACGGTTCACCCCTCCACTTT.

This rearrangement joins TRBV27 to TRBJ2-7; D is possibly TRBD1 or TRBD2 (5 bases each). Trimming removed 3 bases from V and 0 bases from J, with 12 bases in between. Per the germline V gene, CDR1 is MNHEY and CDR2 is SMNVEV (reference sequence). CDR3 length: 15 amino acids. The CDR3 here is CASSLGEPISYEQYF. CDR3 nucleotide sequence: TGTGCCAGCAGTTTGGGGGAACCCATCTCCTACGAGCAGTACTTC.

This clonotype was seen at least ten times. The gene calls are TRBV7-9 and TRBJ1-1, with 9 bases that match TRBD1. The CDR3 spans 14 residues. Per germline, CDR1 SEHNR and CDR2 FQNEAQ (reference sequence). The V segment lost 4 bases and the J segment 7 bases; nucleotides outside the gene matches: 7. CDR3 amino acids: CASSSGQGRGEAFF. The CDR3 DNA follows: TGTGCCAGCAGCTCCGGACAGGGGCGGGGTGAAGCTTTCTTT. Drawing the rest from reference TRBV7-9 and TRBJ1-1, the complete variable domain is DTGVSQNPRHKITKRGQNVTFRCDPISEHNRLYWYRQTLGQGPEFLTYFQNEAQLEKSRLLSDRFSAERPKGSFSTLEIQRTEQGDSAMYLCASSSGQGRGEAFFGQGTRLTVV.

This chain uses TRBV7-3 with TRBJ2-1; the D gene is possibly TRBD2 (7 bases). CDR1 and CDR2 (germline): SGHTA, FQGTGA. V lost 2 bases, J lost 8 bases, and 13 bases lay in between. The CDR3 runs 14 residues. In nucleotides, the CDR3 is TGTGCCAGCAGCTTATTTGGGGGGGCCTATGAGCAGTTCTTC. Translating it yields CASSLFGGAYEQFF.

In this sample, this clonotype turned up a few times. V and J are TRBV9 and TRBJ2-7; 9 nucleotides match TRBD1. Unmatched junction bases numbered 9, after V lost 6 bases and J lost 5 bases. Germline CDR1 and CDR2: SGDLS and YYNGEE. This CDR3 has 14 residues. The CDR3 sequence is CASNPTGGTDEQYF. The CDR3 DNA sequence: TGTGCCAGCAACCCGACAGGGGGGACGGACGAGCAGTACTTC. Full variable domain (remainder filled in from reference TRBV9 and TRBJ2-7): DSGVTQTPKHLITATGQRVTLRCSPRSGDLSVYWYQQSLDQGLQFLIQYYNGEERAKGNILERFSAQQFPDLHSELNLSSLELGDSALYFCASNPTGGTDEQYFGPGTRLTVT.

This clonotype has only a few counts. V is TRBV7-9 and J is TRBJ1-1; D remains ambiguous. V was clipped by 0 bases and J by 1 base, with 12 bases between them. This CDR3 region has 16 residues. Germline CDR1 reads SEHNR; CDR2 reads FQNEAQ (reference sequence). For the CDR3, the DNA is TGTGCCAGCAGCTTAGCTCTTCAGACAACGAACACTGAAGCTTTCTTT. The encoded protein is CASSLALQTTNTEAFF.

The CDR3 DNA reads as TGCAGTGCTAGATCAGGGACTAGCGAGAATGAGCAGTTCTTC. Protein product: CSARSGTSENEQFF. The genes are TRBV20-1 and TRBJ2-1, with TRBD2 identical over 10 bases. Germline trimming cut 2 bases from V and 7 bases from J; bases unmatched to any gene: 5. Per germline, CDR1 DFQATT and CDR2 SNEGSKA (reference sequence). The CDR3 consists of 14 residues.

This clonotype was counted between two and nine times. The chain uses TRBV12-3 or TRBV12-4 and TRBJ2-3, with D possibly being TRBD1 (6 bases). CDR3 length: 14 residues. V was pared by 6 bases and J by 6 bases, with 16 bases between. CDR3 DNA: TGTGCCAGCAGGATCACAGGGTTAGGCGATACGCAGTATTTT. Protein: CASRITGLGDTQYF.

This clonotype was detected ten times or more. This sequence joins TRBV6-2 or TRBV6-3 and TRBJ1-6; D might be TRBD1 (5 bases). V shed 4 bases and J shed 1 base, with 14 bases lying between them. This CDR3 is 17 amino acids long. Germline V lookup: CDR1 MNHEY, CDR2 SVGEGT. CDR3 residues: CASSFSRVRSYNSPLHF. CDR3 DNA sequence: TGTGCCAGCAGTTTCAGCAGGGTGAGATCCTATAATTCACCCCTCCACTTT.

This chain uses TRBV3-1 with TRBJ2-5, with D possibly being TRBD1 or TRBD2 (5 bases each). Deletions cut 5 bases from V and 2 bases from J, with 18 bases between. Germline V gene data show CDR1 as LGHDT and CDR2 as YNNKEL (reference sequence). This CDR3 is 16 amino acids long. The CDR3 spells CASSSLRGWAQETQYF. As DNA, the CDR3 is TGTGCCAGCAGCTCCTTACGGGGCTGGGCTCAAGAGACCCAGTACTTC.

The CDR3 spells CASSLAPAGEGNEQFF. The CDR3 nucleotides are TGTGCCAGCAGCTTAGCCCCAGCGGGAGAAGGAAATGAGCAGTTCTTC. The chain couples TRBV7-6 to TRBJ2-1; 8 bases line up with TRBD2. Losses at the gene ends were 0 bases for V and 7 bases for J; bases not matched to a gene: 8. Germline V CDR1 and CDR2: SGHVS, FNYEAQ. The CDR3 has 16 residues.

This clonotype was observed at least ten times. As DNA, the CDR3 is TGTGCCAGCAGTCGGACCCGGACGGATCCGTATGGCTACACCTTC. Protein product: CASSRTRTDPYGYTF. The rearrangement joins TRBV6-2 or TRBV6-3 to TRBJ1-2; no clear D gene. V lost 5 bases to trimming and J lost 5 bases, with 18 bases between them. The length of the CDR3 is 15 residues. Germline V lookup: CDR1 MNHEY, CDR2 SVGEGT.

This clonotype was found many times. This chain uses TRBV27 with TRBJ2-1, with 7 bases fitting TRBD2. The trim removed 8 bases at V and 9 bases at J, leaving 7 bases unmatched. Germline assignment: CDR1 MNHEY and CDR2 SMNVEV (reference sequence). This CDR3 contains 12 residues. As DNA, the CDR3 is TGTGCCAGCGGGGCGGGGGATACTGAGCAGTTCTTC. This encodes CASGAGDTEQFF.

The V call is TRBV29-1, the J call TRBJ1-5, with TRBD1 as a possible D gene (5 bases). The CDR3 is 13 residues long. Per the germline V gene, CDR1 is SQVTM and CDR2 is ANQGSEA. Trimming stripped 6 bases from V and 4 bases from J, with 13 bases between. CDR3 in amino acids: CSVSAGGNQPQHF. For the CDR3, the DNA is TGCAGCGTGTCCGCCGGGGGGAATCAGCCCCAGCATTTT.

Many counts were recorded for this clonotype. The chain links TRBV7-9 to TRBJ1-5, with unresolved D. The CDR3 totals 12 residues. In germline, CDR1 is SEHNR, CDR2 FQNEAQ (reference sequence). The V and J ends lost 6 bases and 0 bases respectively, with 3 bases between them. The CDR3 DNA reads as TGTGCCAGCAGGAATAGCAATCAGCCCCAGCATTTT. It is translated as CASRNSNQPQHF.

Worth noting for this clonotype: This may be a read error: a much more frequent sequence differs by one nucleotide. This chain links TRBV7-9 with TRBJ1-1; perhaps TRBD1 as D (6 bases). V was clipped by 5 bases and J by 3 bases, with 16 bases between them. This CDR3 has 15 residues. Germline-derived CDR1 and CDR2 are SEHNR and FQNEAQ (reference sequence). The CDR3, as DNA: TGTGCCAGCAGCCGAACCCGGACAGTTTACACTGAAGCTTTCTTT. Amino acid sequence: CASSRTRTVYTEAFF.

This clonotype was observed at least ten times. CDR3 nucleotides: TGTGCCAGCAGATCCCTAGCGGGAGTAGAGACCCAGTACTTC. Translated, it gives CASRSLAGVETQYF. The rearrangement joins TRBV27 to TRBJ2-5; 10 bases fit TRBD2. With 6 bases clipped from V and 4 bases from J, the junction kept 5 bases outside the gene matches. The germline CDR1 and CDR2 sequences are MNHEY and SMNVEV (reference sequence). The CDR3 extends over 14 amino acids.

The chain couples TRBV2 to TRBJ2-1; TRBD1 aligns across 7 bases. Germline CDR1 is SNHLY and CDR2 is FYNNEI. This CDR3 contains 14 residues. V shed 6 bases, J shed 3 bases, and the junction held 5 bases outside the gene matches. The CDR3 loop reads CASRARDSYNEQFF. Here the CDR3 DNA reads TGTGCCAGCAGAGCTCGGGACAGCTACAATGAGCAGTTCTTC.

This clonotype came up many times. V and J are TRBV3-1 and TRBJ2-1; the D call may be TRBD1 or TRBD2 (6 bases each). The V gene lost 4 bases and the J gene lost 8 bases, with 12 bases spanning the gap. Germline lookup yields CDR1 LGHDT and CDR2 YNNKEL (reference sequence). The CDR3 has 13 amino acids. CDR3 protein: CASSPGAGDEQFF. As DNA, the CDR3 is TGTGCCAGCAGCCCGGGGGCTGGGGATGAGCAGTTCTTC.

The sample holds many counts of this clonotype. The rearrangement uses TRBV2 and TRBJ1-5; 8 positions agree with TRBD1. The CDR3 sequence is 16 residues long. Germline loops: CDR1 SNHLY, CDR2 FYNNEI. The V segment lost 7 bases and the J segment 5 bases; nucleotides outside the gene matches: 13. CDR3 sequence: CASTETIGQGYQPQHF. For the CDR3, the DNA is TGTGCCAGCACCGAAACCATAGGACAGGGATATCAGCCCCAGCATTTT.

V gene TRBV7-2 combines with J gene TRBJ1-4; possible D gene TRBD1, 5 bases. This CDR3 is built from 14 residues. CDR1 is SGHTA, CDR2 FQGNSA, per germline. V lost 5 bases and J 4 bases, leaving 11 bases between the germline ends. The CDR3 here is CASSPGRDNEKLFF. CDR3 in DNA: TGTGCCAGCAGCCCGGGACGGGATAATGAAAAACTGTTTTTT.

V and J are TRBV3-1 and TRBJ1-5; 10 nucleotides line up with TRBD1. Germline loops: CDR1 LGHDT, CDR2 YNNKEL (reference sequence). V trimming: 3 bases; J trimming: 5 bases; junction bases outside the gene matches: 4. The CDR3 has 15 amino acids. This CDR3 is CASSHGTGADQPQHF. The CDR3 region has the DNA TGTGCCAGCAGCCACGGGACAGGGGCCGATCAGCCCCAGCATTTT.

V is TRBV7-8 and J is TRBJ2-5; TRBD2 is a possible D gene (5 bases). The CDR3 is made up of 11 amino acids. V was trimmed by 7 bases and J by 9 bases, leaving 12 bases between them. CDR1 is SGHVS, CDR2 FQNEAQ, per germline. In DNA form, the CDR3 reads TGTGCCAGCAAATACCGGGATGCCCAGTACTTC. Translation gives CASKYRDAQYF.

This clonotype occurred a few times. This chain uses TRBV6-4 with TRBJ1-2; no firm D call. The CDR3 is made up of 18 amino acids. Looked up from germline, CDR1 is MRHNA and CDR2 is SNTAGT. The V end lost 0 bases, the J end lost 1 base, and 18 bases lay between the germline ends. The CDR3 DNA sequence: TGTGCCAGCAGTGACTCTTATCGGGCAGACGCCCGTAACTATGGCTACACCTTC. Its translation is CASSDSYRADARNYGYTF.

The sample holds a few counts of this clonotype. This sequence joins TRBV9 and TRBJ1-2; a possible D gene is TRBD1 (6 bases). The germline V gene encodes CDR1 SGDLS and CDR2 YYNGEE. The CDR3 runs 16 residues. Trimming shortened V by 3 bases and J by 12 bases, and 27 bases separated the two germline ends. The CDR3 loop is CASSGGPPGGLPPDTF. The CDR3, as DNA: TGTGCCAGCAGCGGAGGTCCCCCCGGGGGGCTCCCTCCTGACACCTTC.

The V and J genes are TRBV15 and TRBJ2-3, with D tentatively TRBD2 (6 bases). Germline CDR1 and CDR2: LNHNV and YYDKDF (reference sequence). This CDR3 has 17 residues. Trimming took 0 bases from V and 3 from J, leaving 16 bases between them. CDR3 DNA: TGTGCCACCAGCAGAGATCGGGCTAGCGAAACAACAGATACGCAGTATTTT. Protein sequence: CATSRDRASETTDTQYF.

This clonotype was observed a few times. The genes are TRBV27 and TRBJ2-7, with a tentative D call TRBD1 (6 bases). Between the trimmed V and J ends, which lost 5 bases and 0 bases, there was a span of 14 bases. Per germline, CDR1 MNHEY and CDR2 SMNVEV (reference sequence). The CDR3 has 15 residues. The CDR3 protein is CASSPTGTHSYEQYF. CDR3 sequence (DNA): TGTGCCAGCAGTCCGACAGGTACCCACTCCTACGAGCAGTACTTC.

This clonotype appeared many times. The V call is TRBV7-9, the J call TRBJ1-1, with a weak D call TRBD1 (6 bases). Germline CDR1 is SEHNR and CDR2 is FQNEAQ (reference sequence). This CDR3 has 14 amino acids. The ends were cut back, 6 bases at V and 3 bases at J, with 14 bases in the middle. The CDR3 DNA sequence: TGTGCCAGCAGTTTTCGGGACAACCACACTGAAGCTTTCTTT. Translating it yields CASSFRDNHTEAFF.

A remark on this clonotype: A much larger clone differs from this one at a single base, so this may be a read error. This sequence joins TRBV18 and TRBJ2-1; no definite D call. CDR3 length equals 16 residues. From germline, CDR1 is KGHSH and CDR2 LQKENI. Trimming pared 0 bases from V and 4 bases from J, leaving 13 bases between. Here the CDR3 DNA reads TGTGCCAGCTCACCACCGAATAGCCTGGGTTACAATGAGCAGTTCTTC. This sequence encodes CASSPPNSLGYNEQFF.

The chain carries TRBV12-3 or TRBV12-4 and TRBJ2-1; TRBD1 agrees at 12 bases. The CDR3 is made up of 16 amino acids. The V and J ends lost 6 bases and 7 bases, in that order; junction bases with no gene match: 10. The CDR3 nucleotides are TGTGCCAGCAGCCATCCTGGGACAGGGGGCAGAAATGAGCAGTTCTTC. This sequence encodes CASSHPGTGGRNEQFF.